This TCR beta chain was observed in a study of STAT3 mutations in large granular lymphocyte leukemia. Data came from immunoSEQ multiplex PCR; TCRdb stores just in-frame clones and leaves some out. The sample yields around 39,000 clones, approximately 90% seen once. Findings and limits, study-wide: Clonal expansion was inferred from samples taken at other timepoints. Every T-cell large granular lymphocyte leukemia patient had at least one immunodominant TCR beta clonotype.

The germline V and J ends were trimmed by 4 bases and 4 bases, with 23 bases remaining between them. In germline, CDR1 is SGHNT, CDR2 YYREEE (reference sequence). This CDR3 comprises 17 residues. Note on this clone: No antigen is known for it.

The chain has TRBV5-4 and TRBJ2-5; D might be TRBD2 (6 bases). Source material: PBMCs. The TCR was taken from a human donor with T large granular lymphocyte leukemia. Some clones in this sample may be carry-over from other donors' samples. Written as DNA, the CDR3 is TGTGCCAGCAGCCCGCTTCCCGGGGGAGTGCCGGGAGAGACCCAGTACTTC. Protein: CASSPLPGGVPGETQYF.